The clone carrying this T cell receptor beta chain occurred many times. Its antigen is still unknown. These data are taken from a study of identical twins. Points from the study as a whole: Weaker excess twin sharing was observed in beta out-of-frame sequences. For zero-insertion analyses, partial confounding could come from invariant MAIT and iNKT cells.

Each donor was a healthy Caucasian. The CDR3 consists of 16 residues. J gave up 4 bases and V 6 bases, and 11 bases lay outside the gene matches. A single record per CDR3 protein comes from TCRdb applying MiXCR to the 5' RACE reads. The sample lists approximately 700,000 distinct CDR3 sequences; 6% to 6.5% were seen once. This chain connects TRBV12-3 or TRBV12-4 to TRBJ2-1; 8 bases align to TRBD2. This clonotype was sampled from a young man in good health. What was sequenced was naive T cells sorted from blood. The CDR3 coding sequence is TGTGCCAGCAGCAACCCCGGGAGGGATTCATACAATGAGCAGTTCTTC. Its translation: CASSNPGRDSYNEQFF.